This is a list of T cell receptor beta chains from one sample in a study of vaccination and CD4 T cells after COVID-19. Each CDR3 protein is one row after TCRdb ran MiXCR on the PCR reads. This repertoire shows fewer than 25,000 distinct CDR3 sequences, 49% found once; its top ten account for roughly 4.2%. Their antigens remain unidentified. Specimen: CD4+ T cells from blood, cultured in vitro. Receptors originate from a human donor who had recovered from COVID-19. Each CDR3 is given with its conserved first and last residue. D genes are given only for firm matches. Expanded clones are given a class, and other clones once, few, many or no size at all.

clone_size: -
j_call: TRBJ2-2
v_call: TRBV12-3/TRBV12-4
d_call: TRBD1
cdr3_nt: TGTGCCAGCCGACAGGGGAAGGGGACCGGGGAGCTGTTTTTT
cdr3_aa: CASRQGKGTGELFF

clone_size: -
j_call: TRBJ2-7
v_call: TRBV15
d_call: -
cdr3_nt: TGTGCCACCAGCAGAGATGCGACGGGCGGAAGATACGAGCAGTACTTC
cdr3_aa: CATSRDATGGRYEQYF

clone_size: -
j_call: TRBJ2-1
v_call: TRBV7-6
d_call: TRBD2
cdr3_nt: TGTGCCGGCACCACGGGACTAGCGAGATACAATGAGCAGTTCTTC
cdr3_aa: CAGTTGLARYNEQFF

clone_size: -
j_call: TRBJ2-3
v_call: TRBV11-2
d_call: TRBD2
cdr3_nt: TGTGCCAGCAGCCGCAATCTACTAGCGGGGGTAGGGGATACGCAGTATTTT
cdr3_aa: CASSRNLLAGVGDTQYF

clone_size: few
j_call: TRBJ2-3
v_call: TRBV24-1
d_call: -
cdr3_nt: TGTGCCACCATGGGCCTTAGCACAGATACGCAGTATTTT
cdr3_aa: CATMGLSTDTQYF

clone_size: -
j_call: TRBJ2-7
v_call: TRBV20-1
d_call: -
cdr3_nt: TGCAGTGCCTTGGCCGGGCCCGACGAGCAGTACTTC
cdr3_aa: CSALAGPDEQYF

clone_size: -
j_call: TRBJ1-1
v_call: TRBV7-9
d_call: TRBD1
cdr3_nt: TGTGCCAGCAGCACGGCGACAGGGCTCGGCACTGAAGCTTTCTTT
cdr3_aa: CASSTATGLGTEAFF

clone_size: -
j_call: TRBJ1-5
v_call: TRBV30
d_call: -
cdr3_nt: TGTGCCTGGAACACGAATAGCAATCAGCCCCAGCATTTT
cdr3_aa: CAWNTNSNQPQHF

clone_size: -
j_call: TRBJ2-3
v_call: TRBV11-1
d_call: TRBD2
cdr3_nt: TGTGCCAGCAGCCCACCACGGCGGGGGGACACAGATACGCAGTATTTT
cdr3_aa: CASSPPRRGDTDTQYF

clone_size: -
j_call: TRBJ2-3
v_call: TRBV6-1
d_call: -
cdr3_nt: TGTGCCAGCACCGCTACAGTTTTGAGCACAGATACGCAGTATTTT
cdr3_aa: CASTATVLSTDTQYF

clone_size: -
j_call: TRBJ2-2
v_call: TRBV6-2/TRBV6-3
d_call: TRBD1
cdr3_nt: TGTGCCAGCAGTCGGACAGGGGGGTACACCGGGGAGCTGTTTTTT
cdr3_aa: CASSRTGGYTGELFF

clone_size: -
j_call: TRBJ2-1
v_call: TRBV20-1
d_call: TRBD2
cdr3_nt: TGCAGTGCTAGAGATAGGCGGGGGAGGGATGAGCAGTTCTTC
cdr3_aa: CSARDRRGRDEQFF

clone_size: few
j_call: TRBJ2-4
v_call: TRBV19
d_call: -
cdr3_nt: TGTGCCAGTAGGACTCATTCGGCCAAAAACATTCAGTACTTC
cdr3_aa: CASRTHSAKNIQYF

clone_size: -
j_call: TRBJ1-2
v_call: TRBV7-2
d_call: -
cdr3_nt: TGTGCCAGCAGCTTAGCGGGGGGCGCGGACTATGGCTACACCTTC
cdr3_aa: CASSLAGGADYGYTF

clone_size: few
j_call: TRBJ1-2
v_call: TRBV6-2/TRBV6-3
d_call: -
cdr3_nt: TGTGCCAGCAGTTACTGGGATAACTATGGCTACACCTTC
cdr3_aa: CASSYWDNYGYTF

clone_size: -
j_call: TRBJ2-1
v_call: TRBV20-1
d_call: -
cdr3_nt: TGCAGTGCTAGACCAACCTTCACTGATCGGTTAGGCCTGCTCTTC
cdr3_aa: CSARPTFTDRLGLLF

clone_size: -
j_call: TRBJ2-1
v_call: TRBV28
d_call: TRBD2
cdr3_nt: TGTGCCAGCTGGACTAGCGTCAATGAGCAGTTCTTC
cdr3_aa: CASWTSVNEQFF

clone_size: -
j_call: TRBJ1-1
v_call: TRBV20-1
d_call: -
cdr3_nt: TGCAGTGCTAGAGATATACAGGGTAGCACTGAAGCTTTCTTT
cdr3_aa: CSARDIQGSTEAFF

clone_size: few
j_call: TRBJ2-7
v_call: TRBV6-1
d_call: TRBD2
cdr3_nt: TGTGCCAGCACTCGCGGGGAGGGCGAGCAGTACTTC
cdr3_aa: CASTRGEGEQYF

clone_size: -
j_call: TRBJ1-5
v_call: TRBV20-1
d_call: TRBD1
cdr3_nt: TGCAGTGCTCAAACCGGGACAGGGGGCCAGCCCCAGCATTTT
cdr3_aa: CSAQTGTGGQPQHF

clone_size: -
j_call: TRBJ2-3
v_call: TRBV6-5
d_call: -
cdr3_nt: TGTGCCAGCAGTTACTCGGGGCAGGGGAGGGCAGATACGCAGTATTTT
cdr3_aa: CASSYSGQGRADTQYF

clone_size: -
j_call: TRBJ2-3
v_call: TRBV3-1
d_call: TRBD2
cdr3_nt: TGTGCCAGCAGCCAAGACCTTAGCGGGGGGGCCAGAGATACGCAGTATTTT
cdr3_aa: CASSQDLSGGARDTQYF

clone_size: -
j_call: TRBJ2-3
v_call: TRBV14
d_call: TRBD1
cdr3_nt: TGTGCCAGCAGCCATAGGGGGCCCGCCGGCACAGATACGCAGTATTTT
cdr3_aa: CASSHRGPAGTDTQYF

clone_size: -
j_call: TRBJ1-2
v_call: TRBV7-9
d_call: -
cdr3_nt: TGTGCCAGCAGCTTAGGGAGAGGGGAATATGGCTACACCTTC
cdr3_aa: CASSLGRGEYGYTF

clone_size: few
j_call: TRBJ2-3
v_call: TRBV7-6
d_call: -
cdr3_nt: TGTGCCAGCAGCTTAGGAGGCACCACAGATACGCAGTATTTT
cdr3_aa: CASSLGGTTDTQYF

clone_size: -
j_call: TRBJ2-7
v_call: TRBV19
d_call: -
cdr3_nt: TGTGCCAGTAGTCCCTCCCGGGGAACCTACGAGCAGTACTTC
cdr3_aa: CASSPSRGTYEQYF

clone_size: -
j_call: TRBJ1-6
v_call: TRBV5-1
d_call: -
cdr3_nt: TGCGCCAGCAGCTTGGGACAAAGGTCCTATAATTCACCCCTCCACTTT
cdr3_aa: CASSLGQRSYNSPLHF

clone_size: -
j_call: TRBJ2-1
v_call: TRBV7-3
d_call: -
cdr3_nt: TGTGCCAGCAGCTTAGGACTCAACAATGAGCAGTTCTTC
cdr3_aa: CASSLGLNNEQFF

clone_size: -
j_call: TRBJ2-1
v_call: TRBV7-3
d_call: -
cdr3_nt: TGTGCCAGCAGCTTAACCCCCACGGTCGGGGACAATGAGCAGTTCTTC
cdr3_aa: CASSLTPTVGDNEQFF

clone_size: -
j_call: TRBJ2-1
v_call: TRBV20-1
d_call: TRBD2
cdr3_nt: TGCAGTGCTAGCCAACTAGCGGGACCCCACAATGAGCAGTTCTTC
cdr3_aa: CSASQLAGPHNEQFF

clone_size: few
j_call: TRBJ1-1
v_call: TRBV27
d_call: -
cdr3_nt: TGTGCCAGCAGTTTATCAGGGAAAGGTGAAGCTTTCTTT
cdr3_aa: CASSLSGKGEAFF

clone_size: -
j_call: TRBJ2-3
v_call: TRBV18
d_call: -
cdr3_nt: TGTGCCAGCTCACCAGGGGGAGATACGCAGTATTTT
cdr3_aa: CASSPGGDTQYF

clone_size: -
j_call: TRBJ2-3
v_call: TRBV19
d_call: -
cdr3_nt: TGTGCCAGTAGTACCCCCCTGCGGGCGGGGAGCACACATACGCAGTATTTT
cdr3_aa: CASSTPLRAGSTHTQYF

clone_size: -
j_call: TRBJ1-1
v_call: TRBV12-3/TRBV12-4
d_call: -
cdr3_nt: TGTGCCAGCAGTTTAGTGTCAGCGAACACTGAAGCTTTCTTT
cdr3_aa: CASSLVSANTEAFF

clone_size: -
j_call: TRBJ1-2
v_call: TRBV7-9
d_call: -
cdr3_nt: TGTGCCAGCAGCCCCGAAAAGGGAGGTGATGGCTACACCTTC
cdr3_aa: CASSPEKGGDGYTF

clone_size: -
j_call: TRBJ1-2
v_call: TRBV5-4
d_call: -
cdr3_nt: TGTGCCAGCAGCTCACCGTTGGGACCGGGGGGTGGCTACACCTTC
cdr3_aa: CASSSPLGPGGGYTF

clone_size: -
j_call: TRBJ1-6
v_call: TRBV7-6
d_call: TRBD1
cdr3_nt: TGTGCCAGCAGCTTAAGGCAGGGGGACTCACCCCTCCACTTT
cdr3_aa: CASSLRQGDSPLHF

clone_size: -
j_call: TRBJ1-1
v_call: TRBV2
d_call: TRBD1
cdr3_nt: TGTGCCAGCAGGTCCCGACAGGGTGGAACATGGGCTTTCTTT
cdr3_aa: CASRSRQGGTWAFF

clone_size: -
j_call: TRBJ2-1
v_call: TRBV12-3/TRBV12-4
d_call: TRBD1
cdr3_nt: TGTGCCAGCAGTTTAGCGCACGACAGGGGTGAGATTGAGCAGTTCTTC
cdr3_aa: CASSLAHDRGEIEQFF

clone_size: -
j_call: TRBJ1-3
v_call: TRBV19
d_call: -
cdr3_nt: TGTGCCAGTACGGGACCGGTCCCCTCTGGAAACACCATATATTTT
cdr3_aa: CASTGPVPSGNTIYF

clone_size: few
j_call: TRBJ1-2
v_call: TRBV20-1
d_call: -
cdr3_nt: TGCAGTGCTTCTATCGGACGCGCCAGAGGTGGCTACACCTTC
cdr3_aa: CSASIGRARGGYTF

clone_size: -
j_call: TRBJ1-5
v_call: TRBV7-9
d_call: -
cdr3_nt: TGTGCCAGCAGCTTAAATTCCCAGCCCCAGCATTTT
cdr3_aa: CASSLNSQPQHF

clone_size: -
j_call: TRBJ2-7
v_call: TRBV11-2
d_call: TRBD2
cdr3_nt: TGTGCCAGCAGCCCCCCGGGGGGGACCTACGAGCAGTACTTC
cdr3_aa: CASSPPGGTYEQYF

clone_size: once
j_call: TRBJ2-5
v_call: TRBV11-1
d_call: TRBD1
cdr3_nt: TGTGCCAGCAAGGACAGGCTATCGGGGACCCAGTACTTC
cdr3_aa: CASKDRLSGTQYF

clone_size: once
j_call: TRBJ2-1
v_call: TRBV18
d_call: TRBD2
cdr3_nt: TGTGCCAGCTCACCGCTGGGAGGGAACTACAATGAGCAGTTCTTC
cdr3_aa: CASSPLGGNYNEQFF

clone_size: -
j_call: TRBJ1-4
v_call: TRBV5-1
d_call: -
cdr3_nt: TGCGCCACTCGACAGAGTCCCTCTAATGAAAAACTGTTTTTT
cdr3_aa: CATRQSPSNEKLFF

clone_size: -
j_call: TRBJ1-2
v_call: TRBV6-1
d_call: TRBD1
cdr3_nt: TGTGCCAGCAGATCCAGGGGGGAGATTCGGAACTATGGCTACACCTTC
cdr3_aa: CASRSRGEIRNYGYTF

clone_size: -
j_call: TRBJ2-2
v_call: TRBV19
d_call: -
cdr3_nt: TGTGCCAGTAGTATTAGGGGGGCCGGCGGCGGGGAGCTGTTTTTT
cdr3_aa: CASSIRGAGGGELFF

clone_size: -
j_call: TRBJ2-7
v_call: TRBV27
d_call: -
cdr3_nt: TGTGCCAGCAGTTTAAGGGGACCTGCCTACGAGCAGTACTTC
cdr3_aa: CASSLRGPAYEQYF

clone_size: -
j_call: TRBJ2-3
v_call: TRBV5-1
d_call: -
cdr3_nt: TGCGCCAGCAGCCCAGACCAGCCCGGACGCACGCAGTATTTT
cdr3_aa: CASSPDQPGRTQYF

clone_size: -
j_call: TRBJ1-1
v_call: TRBV7-2
d_call: TRBD1
cdr3_nt: TGTGCCAGCAGCCTACAGGGGGCGTGGAACACTGAAGCTTTCTTT
cdr3_aa: CASSLQGAWNTEAFF

clone_size: -
j_call: TRBJ2-7
v_call: TRBV6-2/TRBV6-3
d_call: -
cdr3_nt: TGTGCCAGCGGCGCTACCCCCTACGAGCAGTACTTC
cdr3_aa: CASGATPYEQYF

clone_size: -
j_call: TRBJ2-3
v_call: TRBV15
d_call: -
cdr3_nt: TGTGCCACCAGCAGAGATGGACTCGATGGGCAGTATTTT
cdr3_aa: CATSRDGLDGQYF

clone_size: -
j_call: TRBJ1-2
v_call: TRBV15
d_call: TRBD1
cdr3_nt: TGTGCCACCAGCAGAGACCTTTCGAAGGGGGCATATGGCTACACCTTC
cdr3_aa: CATSRDLSKGAYGYTF

clone_size: -
j_call: TRBJ2-1
v_call: TRBV19
d_call: TRBD2
cdr3_nt: TGTGCCAGTAGTCCGCGGGGGAGGGGAAGGGATGAGCAGTTCTTC
cdr3_aa: CASSPRGRGRDEQFF

clone_size: once
j_call: TRBJ1-1
v_call: TRBV19
d_call: -
cdr3_nt: TGTGCCAGTAGTGTCGGGTATCGTGCAGGCGGCACTGAAGCTTTCTTT
cdr3_aa: CASSVGYRAGGTEAFF

clone_size: -
j_call: TRBJ2-1
v_call: TRBV20-1
d_call: TRBD2
cdr3_nt: TGCAGTGCTAGAAGGACTAGCGCCCGTAACAATGAGCAGTTCTTC
cdr3_aa: CSARRTSARNNEQFF

clone_size: -
j_call: TRBJ2-1
v_call: TRBV11-3
d_call: TRBD2
cdr3_nt: TGTGCCAGCAGCCGTAGAGTAGCGGGGGGATACAATGAGCAGTTCTTC
cdr3_aa: CASSRRVAGGYNEQFF

clone_size: few
j_call: TRBJ1-1
v_call: TRBV2
d_call: TRBD1
cdr3_nt: TGTGCCACATGGGACAGGATCTCTGAAGCTTTCTTT
cdr3_aa: CATWDRISEAFF

clone_size: few
j_call: TRBJ1-5
v_call: TRBV19
d_call: -
cdr3_nt: TGTGCCAGTAGTATAACGACAGCGCTTAGCAATCAGCCCCAGCATTTT
cdr3_aa: CASSITTALSNQPQHF